The 15 T cell receptor beta chains presented below share a single source sample, sequenced in a study of long-term antiretroviral therapy in people with HIV. Sequencing relied on immunoSEQ assay v3.0, run at survey level. TCRdb's copy holds only in-frame clones and misses some; the assay was immunoSEQ multiplex PCR. The data hold some 23,000 clones, with more than 80% observed a single time. The specimen comprised unsorted PBMCs, sampled 7.6 years after starting antiretroviral therapy. These receptors were collected from a woman in her 40s with HIV.

The gene calls are TRBV29-1 and TRBJ2-5, with D maybe TRBD1 (7 bases). CDR3 length: 14 amino acids. CDR1 SQVTM and CDR2 ANQGSEA come from the germline V gene. Trimming took off 6 bases at V and 5 bases at J, with 19 bases between the two ends. The CDR3 DNA follows: TGCAGCGTGGGGGACAGTCGGGGGCTGGAGACCCAGTACTTC. This codes for CSVGDSRGLETQYF. Full variable domain (remainder filled in from reference TRBV29-1 and TRBJ2-5): SAVISQKPSRDICQRGTSLTIQCQVDSQVTMMFWYRQQPGQSLTLIATANQGSEATYESGFVIDKFPISRPNLTFSTLTVSNMSPEDSSIYLCSVGDSRGLETQYFGPGTRLLVL.

The chain is built from TRBV7-7 and TRBJ2-5, with 12 bases lining up with TRBD2. Per germline, CDR1 SSHAT and CDR2 FNYEAQ (reference sequence). The CDR3 spans 16 residues. The junction had 3 bases not matched to a gene; V was cut back by 1 base and J by 3 bases. The CDR3 here is CASSLGGLAGEETQYF. CDR3 sequence (DNA): TGTGCCAGCAGCTTAGGGGGACTAGCGGGTGAAGAGACCCAGTACTTC.

J is TRBJ2-3 and V is TRBV6-5; D may be TRBD1 (6 bases). The CDR3 covers 15 residues. V was shortened by 5 bases and J by 0 bases, with 12 bases between the two germline ends. CDR1 and CDR2 from the germline V gene are MNHEY and SVGAGI. This CDR3 is CASSRDGTSTDTQYF. The DNA for the CDR3 is TGTGCCAGCAGTAGGGACGGGACAAGCACAGATACGCAGTATTTT.

The chain recombines TRBV4-1 with TRBJ2-7; 8 positions agree with TRBD2. In germline, CDR1 is MGHRA, CDR2 YSYEKL. The CDR3 is 19 amino acids. The trim removed 1 base at V and 4 bases at J, leaving 18 bases unmatched. Here the CDR3 reads CASSQGLALAVGGIYEQYF. The CDR3 DNA reads TGCGCCAGCAGCCAAGGCTTGGCACTAGCGGTCGGAGGGATATACGAGCAGTACTTC.

The chain carries TRBV27 and TRBJ2-2; 7 bases align to TRBD1. The junction had 5 bases not matched to a gene; V was cut back by 5 bases and J by 5 bases. CDR1 MNHEY and CDR2 SMNVEV come from the germline V gene (reference sequence). This CDR3 has 14 residues. Written as DNA, the CDR3 is TGTGCCAGCAGTCCTTGGGACAGAACCGGGGAGCTGTTTTTT. Its translation: CASSPWDRTGELFF.

The chain links TRBV2 to TRBJ1-3, with D possibly matching TRBD1 (6 bases). Trimming left V 7 bases short and J 8 bases short, with 18 bases between. The germline gives CDR1 SNHLY, CDR2 FYNNEI. The CDR3 runs 14 residues. The CDR3 coding sequence is TGTGCCAGCAACAATCCGGACAGAGGAGACACCATATATTTT. This encodes CASNNPDRGDTIYF.

The rearrangement joins TRBV4-2 to TRBJ1-4; perhaps TRBD1 as D (5 bases). Germline CDR1 and CDR2: LGHNA and YNFKEQ. The CDR3 is made up of 13 amino acids. V was clipped by 8 bases and J by 3 bases, with 10 bases between them. The CDR3 reads CASSGTANEKLFF. CDR3 bases: TGTGCCAGCTCCGGGACGGCTAATGAAAAACTGTTTTTT.

The chain uses TRBV7-2 and TRBJ1-1; D not resolved. Trimming shortened V by 0 bases and J by 5 bases, and 16 bases separated the two germline ends. The CDR3 is 16 residues long. Germline lookup yields CDR1 SGHTA and CDR2 FQGNSA. In DNA form, the CDR3 reads TGTGCCAGCAGCTTAGCCCCCCAGCCGGGAGGGACTGAAGCTTTCTTT. Amino acid sequence: CASSLAPQPGGTEAFF.

This rearrangement joins TRBV4-3 to TRBJ2-7, with TRBD2 matching over 7 bases. The germline CDR1 and CDR2 sequences are LGHNA and YSLEER. J gave up 2 bases and V 1 base, and 5 bases lay outside the gene matches. The CDR3 extends over 15 amino acids. CDR3 sequence: CASSQGSGVTYEQYF. The CDR3 bases are TGCGCCAGCAGCCAAGGGAGCGGGGTAACCTACGAGCAGTACTTC.

J is TRBJ1-2 and V is TRBV6-5; 9 positions match TRBD1. Trimming cost V 4 bases and J 6 bases; bases outside gene matches: 6. Germline CDR1 MNHEY, CDR2 SVGAGI. The CDR3 is 14 amino acids. The CDR3 coding sequence is TGTGCCAGCAGTTTCCCGGGACAGGGTGATGGCTACACCTTC. Translation gives CASSFPGQGDGYTF.

This clone was recorded only once. J is TRBJ1-2 and V is TRBV7-2, with D perhaps TRBD1 (6 bases). V lost 0 bases and J lost 0, with 11 bases in between. Germline-derived CDR1 and CDR2 are SGHTA and FQGNSA. This CDR3 contains 16 residues. The CDR3 nucleotides are TGTGCCAGCAGCTTAGCAGGGGGAAGCTCTAACTATGGCTACACCTTC. Its translation is CASSLAGGSSNYGYTF. Complete variable domain (other parts from reference TRBV7-2 and TRBJ1-2): GAGVSQSPSNKVTEKGKDVELRCDPISGHTALYWYRQSLGQGLEFLIYFQGNSAPDKSGLPSDRFSAERTGGSVSTLTIQRTQQEDSAVYLCASSLAGGSSNYGYTFGSGTRLTVV.

The chain carries TRBV6-6 and TRBJ1-1; perhaps TRBD1 as D (6 bases). The CDR3 contains 14 residues. Germline values: CDR1 MNHNY, CDR2 SVGAGI (reference sequence). With 4 bases removed from V and 2 bases from J, the gap between germline ends came to 11 bases. The CDR3 coding sequence is TGTGCCAGCAGTTTCGACAGGTCCAACACTGAAGCTTTCTTT. Its translation is CASSFDRSNTEAFF.

The V gene is TRBV4-3, the J gene TRBJ2-7; either TRBD1 or TRBD2 may supply D (5 bases each). Germline V gives CDR1 LGHNA, CDR2 YSLEER. Trimming removed 5 bases at V and 0 bases at J, with 17 bases between. This CDR3 is 16 amino acids long. DNA for the CDR3: TGCGCCAGCAGCGGAGGCCGACAGCCCAGCTCCTACGAGCAGTACTTC. It encodes CASSGGRQPSSYEQYF.

J is TRBJ2-7 and V is TRBV15; 8 bases map to TRBD1. The CDR3 runs 13 residues. Germline V gene lookup returns CDR1 LNHNV and CDR2 YYDKDF (reference sequence). Losses at the gene ends were 3 bases for V and 6 bases for J; bases not matched to a gene: 4. The CDR3 sequence is CATSRDREGEQYF. CDR3 in DNA: TGTGCCACCAGCAGGGACAGGGAAGGCGAGCAGTACTTC.

The chain recombines TRBV5-1 with TRBJ1-2; 11 nucleotides align to TRBD1. V shed 4 bases and J 2 bases; nucleotides not matched to a gene: 4. Germline V gene data show CDR1 as SGHRS and CDR2 as YFSETQ. The CDR3 has 15 amino acids. CDR3 sequence: CASSPGQGANYGYTF. CDR3 nucleotide sequence: TGCGCCAGCAGCCCTGGACAGGGGGCAAACTATGGCTACACCTTC.